One and the same sample provided the 8 T cell receptor beta chains below, sequenced in a study of technical replicates of blood from a handful of donors. The method was immunoSEQ multiplex PCR; TCRdb's version includes in-frame clones alone and lacks a portion of them. The sample lists 55,000 to 75,000 clones, about 91% seen once, with 4.3% in the top ten. The material sequenced was PBMCs. These TCRs come from a human donor in good health. Some clones in this sample may be carry-over from other donors' samples.

The J gene is TRBJ2-3, the V gene TRBV6-5, with 10 bases fitting TRBD1. Trimming at V came to 2 bases and at J to 3 bases, leaving 2 bases not matched to a gene. Germline values: CDR1 MNHEY, CDR2 SVGAGI. This CDR3 contains 15 residues. This CDR3 reads CASSYGTGVTDTQYF. The DNA of the CDR3 is TGTGCCAGCAGTTACGGGACAGGGGTGACAGATACGCAGTATTTT.

The gene calls are TRBV20-1 and TRBJ1-1; D not resolved. The CDR3 length is 11 residues. V was trimmed by 6 bases and J by 7 bases, leaving 12 bases between them. CDR1 DFQATT and CDR2 SNEGSKA come from the germline V gene (reference sequence). CDR3 sequence (DNA): TGCAGTGCCCTGGAGGGAGGTGAAGCTTTCTTT. It encodes CSALEGGEAFF.

This clone has only one observation. V gene TRBV6-5 combines with J gene TRBJ1-2; D remains unclear. The germline V gene has CDR1 MNHEY and CDR2 SVGAGI. The CDR3 runs 13 residues. Trimming took off 0 bases at V and 5 bases at J, with 7 bases between the two ends. CDR3 in DNA: TGTGCCAGCAGTTACTCGACGGGGTATGGCTACACCTTC. This codes for CASSYSTGYGYTF.

The V and J genes are TRBV27 and TRBJ2-7; a possible D gene is TRBD1 (6 bases). Per the germline V gene, CDR1 is MNHEY and CDR2 is SMNVEV (reference sequence). The CDR3 spans 15 residues. V was pared by 5 bases and J by 6 bases, with 20 bases between. The CDR3 nucleotides are TGTGCCAGCAGTCCCTACAGGGAAACCTCGATCGAGCAGTACTTC. Translating gives CASSPYRETSIEQYF.

The V and J genes are TRBV18 and TRBJ2-7, with 9 bases aligning to TRBD1. Trimming removed 4 bases from V and 4 bases from J; junction bases left unmatched: 11. CDR1 and CDR2 (germline): KGHSH, LQKENI. This CDR3 has 16 residues. CDR3 DNA sequence: TGTGCCAGCTCACTACGTCGTGGACAGGGGTTGTACGAGCAGTACTTC. This translates into CASSLRRGQGLYEQYF. The whole variable domain, filled in from reference TRBV18 and TRBJ2-7, reads NAGVMQNPRHLVRRRGQEARLRCSPMKGHSHVYWYRQLPEEGLKFMVYLQKENIIDESGMPKERFSAEFPKEGPSILRIQQVVRGDSAAYFCASSLRRGQGLYEQYFGPGTRLTVT.

J is TRBJ2-7 and V is TRBV30; TRBD1 aligns across 8 bases. CDR1 is GTSNPN and CDR2 is SVGIG in the germline V gene (reference sequence). V was pared by 2 bases and J by 1 base, with 10 bases of the junction left unmatched. CDR3 length: 16 residues. The CDR3 coding sequence is TGTGCCTGGAGTCCTCCGGGACAGGTTATGTCCTACGAGCAGTACTTC. Protein: CAWSPPGQVMSYEQYF. Drawing the rest from reference TRBV30 and TRBJ2-7, the complete variable domain is SQTIHQWPATLVQPVGSPLSLECTVEGTSNPNLYWYRQAAGRGLQLLFYSVGIGQISSEVPQNLSASRPQDRQFILSSKKLLLSDSGFYLCAWSPPGQVMSYEQYFGPGTRLTVT.

The gene calls are TRBV30 and TRBJ2-7; 11 nucleotides match TRBD1. In germline, CDR1 is GTSNPN, CDR2 SVGIG (reference sequence). The CDR3 spans 14 residues. Trimming took 3 bases from V and 3 from J; bases not matched to a gene: 4. The chain's CDR3 is CAWSPGTGGYEQYF. CDR3 sequence (DNA): TGTGCCTGGAGCCCTGGGACAGGGGGCTACGAGCAGTACTTC.

V gene TRBV29-1 combines with J gene TRBJ2-5; the D gene is possibly TRBD1 (6 bases). The CDR3 totals 12 residues. Germline V CDR1 and CDR2: SQVTM, ANQGSEA. The ends were cut back, 6 bases at V and 5 bases at J, with 13 bases in the middle. In DNA, the CDR3 is TGCAGCGTAGCAGGGGTGGAGGAGACCCAGTACTTC. This encodes CSVAGVEETQYF.